A single T cell receptor beta chain is shown here with its context. Its binding antigen is unknown. Within one base of it there is no much larger clone, and no base qualities were kept. The source of the sample is a study of blood T cell repertoires in COVID-19 (dated by TCRdb to the early 2020s). Looking at the study overall: Samples covering the acute and convalescent phases of COVID-19 were provided by collaborators in the United States, Italy and Spain. The material from the prospective study consisted of cDNA or gDNA derived from T cells, B-cell-depleted T cells, or PBMCs. Deeply sampled blood TCRbeta repertoires from subjects exposed to, actively infected with, or recovered from COVID-19 were included in the dataset. The repertoires were released in a freely available public database intended as a resource for research on the immune response to SARS-CoV-2. The samples were drawn from two sources: the first 160 participants of the ongoing ImmuneRACE study, and 1,254 subjects contributed by 6 global collaborators. The sample metadata nearly always contained a de-identified subject ID, COVID-19 status, age in years and sex. Where available, HLA class I and class II types were obtained from metadata supplied by the sample provider rather than from assay-based typing.

Whole blood was collected in K2EDTA tubes by collaborating institutions according to the institutions' own protocols. For TCRbeta analysis, collaborators shipped samples as frozen whole blood, isolated PBMCs, or DNA extracted from either of those sample types. The CDR1 and CDR2 encoded by the germline V gene are MRHNA and SNTAGT. At the junction V is shortened by 7 bases and J by 8 bases; bases outside the gene matches: 7. Reading from cysteine to phenylalanine, the CDR3 counts 15 amino acids. Here the CDR3 DNA is all that survives: 45 bases in frame from base 1. Beyond this particular receptor, the publication reports: The amount of clinical and demographic metadata varied by source and participant and was provided uncurated.

TCRbeta CDR3 regions were amplified from genomic DNA using the immunoSEQ Assay, a bias-controlled multiplex PCR. The original pipeline was this. Nucleated cell counts per sample were estimated from amplification of reference gene primers within the assay. To quantify the absolute abundance of each unique TCRbeta CDR3 rearrangement, sequence reads were collapsed and filtered. For each sample, productive Simpson clonality was calculated as the square root of Simpson's diversity index across productive rearrangements. Drawn from immuneACCESS, this table holds only the in-frame rearrangements with V and J called that TCRdb kept. Clones are partly lost; checked studies trace under half to an unresolved V gene and leave the rest unexplained. Clonal size and the V and J genes are those of that table, whereas D and trimming came from the DNA. The sample table holds 200,000 to 300,000 clones, of which 90% were seen once. Clones ranked in the top ten supply 3.7% of the sample.

Sequences were obtained from peripheral blood. This sequence originates from a woman in her forties with acute or convalescent COVID-19. The chain uses TRBV6-4 and TRBJ2-1; TRBD2 lines up with 14 middle nucleotides. The CDR3 protein sequence reads: CASTRLAGGNDEQFF. The sequence in DNA is TGTGCCAGCACCAGACTAGCGGGGGGGAACGATGAGCAGTTCTTC.